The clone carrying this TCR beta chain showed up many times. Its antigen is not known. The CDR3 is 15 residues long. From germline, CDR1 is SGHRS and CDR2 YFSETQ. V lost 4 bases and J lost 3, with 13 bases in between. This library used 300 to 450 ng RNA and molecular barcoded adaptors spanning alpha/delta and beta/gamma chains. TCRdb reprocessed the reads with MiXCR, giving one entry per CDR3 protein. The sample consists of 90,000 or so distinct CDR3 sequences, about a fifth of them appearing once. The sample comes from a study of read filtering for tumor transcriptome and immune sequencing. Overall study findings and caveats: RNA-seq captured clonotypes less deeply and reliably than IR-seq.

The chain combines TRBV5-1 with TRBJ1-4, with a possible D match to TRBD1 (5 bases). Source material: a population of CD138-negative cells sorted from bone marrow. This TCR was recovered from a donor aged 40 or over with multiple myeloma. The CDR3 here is CASSPGTASNEKLFF. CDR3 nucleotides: TGCGCCAGCAGCCCGGGGACCGCCTCTAATGAAAAACTGTTTTTT.